This TCR beta chain was obtained from a study of CD8 T cells in Susac syndrome. The RNA, roughly 0.5 to 1 ug, was put through reverse transcription using random hexamers. A multiplex approach, immunoSEQ multiplex PCR, amplified TCR beta CDR3 across 54 Vbeta and 13 Jbeta. Via MiXCR, TCRdb re-called the immunoSEQ multiplex PCR reads, giving one row per CDR3 protein. The sample holds 170,000 or so distinct CDR3 sequences, 90% to 95% seen once. Germline V gene lookup returns CDR1 LNHNV and CDR2 YYDKDF (reference sequence). V dropped 5 bases and J dropped 1 base, with 16 bases sitting between them. This CDR3 spans 16 amino acids.

Specimen: CD4+ T cells from PBMCs. The chain joins TRBV15 to TRBJ2-3; TRBD1 might be the D (6 bases). This TCR was sampled from a human donor with Susac syndrome. The CDR3 nucleotides read TGTGCCACCAGCTTAGGACAGTATGACCGCACAGATACGCAGTATTTT. This encodes CATSLGQYDRTDTQYF.